This passage covers 11 T cell receptor beta chains from one sample sequenced in a study of blood T cells in healthy people across ages. Alongside a J-beta primer mix, a sample-barcoded 5' primer served in a second PCR lasting roughly 6 to 11 cycles. TCRdb re-derived calls from the 5' RACE reads in MiXCR, one entry per CDR3 protein. The sample includes roughly 800,000 distinct CDR3 sequences, 20% to 30% of them seen just once. These data were also reused for a study on T cells of mothers and their children.

The sample was blood. Receptor source: a boy aged 5-17 years in good health.

The V and J genes are TRBV20-1 and TRBJ2-5, with 11 bases identical to TRBD2. The CDR3 is 14 residues long. Germline trimming cut 4 bases from V and 6 bases from J; bases unmatched to any gene: 7. In germline, CDR1 is DFQATT, CDR2 SNEGSKA (reference sequence). The CDR3 DNA reads TGCAGTGCTACTAGCGGGGGGCTGGTAAAGACCCAGTACTTC. It yields the protein CSATSGGLVKTQYF.

This clonotype has only one observation. The chain links TRBV2 to TRBJ2-1, with TRBD1 identical over 9 bases. CDR3 length equals 14 residues. The V segment lost 5 bases and the J segment 7 bases; nucleotides outside the gene matches: 6. Germline V gene sequence: CDR1 SNHLY, CDR2 FYNNEI. This chain's CDR3 is CASSRDRVANEQFF. The DNA for the CDR3 is TGTGCCAGCAGTCGGGACAGGGTGGCAAATGAGCAGTTCTTC.

This clonotype was counted a few times. The chain has TRBV10-3 and TRBJ1-3; D is perhaps TRBD1 (6 bases). The CDR3 extends over 14 amino acids. Germline V lookup: CDR1 ENHRY, CDR2 SYGVKD. V lost 3 bases to trimming and J lost 0 bases, with 6 bases between them. CDR3 nucleotide sequence: TGTGCCATCAGTGACAGGGGCTCTGGAAACACCATATATTTT. This sequence encodes CAISDRGSGNTIYF.

This clonotype was detected only a few times. V gene TRBV12-3 or TRBV12-4 combines with J gene TRBJ2-3, with 8 bases lining up with TRBD1. This CDR3 spans 14 amino acids. V trimming: 6 bases; J trimming: 4 bases; junction bases outside the gene matches: 6. The CDR3 nucleotides are TGTGCCAGCAGCCCTCGGACAGGGCCAGATACGCAGTATTTT. Amino acids: CASSPRTGPDTQYF.

The rearrangement joins TRBV21-1 to TRBJ1-2; TRBD1 was called by the table and not checked on the DNA. TRBV21-1 represents a pseudogene. The CDR3 loop spans 14 amino acids. Written as DNA, the CDR3 is TGTGCCAGACCCCCTGAAGACAGGGCGAATGGCTACACCTTC. Its translation: CARPPEDRANGYTF.

The chain carries TRBV4-1 and TRBJ2-7; weak D call: TRBD1 (7 bases). The germline V gene has CDR1 MGHRA and CDR2 YSYEKL. There are 15 residues in the CDR3. V shed 7 bases and J shed 0 bases, with 16 bases lying between them. The CDR3 region has the DNA TGCGCCAGCAAGATGCGGGACAGTTCCTCCTACGAGCAGTACTTC. Protein sequence: CASKMRDSSSYEQYF.

This clonotype occurred a few times. The chain is built from TRBV7-2 and TRBJ1-1; TRBD1 matches 7 bases. Per germline, CDR1 SGHTA and CDR2 FQGNSA. V shed 3 bases, J shed 7 bases, and the junction held 8 bases outside the gene matches. The CDR3 has 14 amino acids. As DNA, the CDR3 is TGTGCCAGCAGCTTCCGCAAGGCAGGGGGTGAAGCTTTCTTT. Translated, it gives CASSFRKAGGEAFF. The variable domain in full, completed from reference TRBV7-2 and TRBJ1-1, reads GAGVSQSPSNKVTEKGKDVELRCDPISGHTALYWYRQSLGQGLEFLIYFQGNSAPDKSGLPSDRFSAERTGGSVSTLTIQRTQQEDSAVYLCASSFRKAGGEAFFGQGTRLTVV.

The chain employs TRBV28 and TRBJ2-5; no definite D call. CDR1 and CDR2 (germline): MDHEN, SYDVKM. V lost 5 bases to trimming and J lost 5 bases, with 9 bases between them. The length of the CDR3 is 12 residues. The DNA of the CDR3 is TGTGCCAGCAGTGGCTACTTGGAGACCCAGTACTTC. It specifies CASSGYLETQYF.

The gene calls are TRBV2 and TRBJ2-3; no reliable D call. Germline CDR1 and CDR2: SNHLY and FYNNEI. Trimming left V 3 bases short and J 2 bases short, with 9 bases between. CDR3 length equals 14 residues. The CDR3 protein is CASSDTAYTDTQYF. The CDR3 coding sequence is TGTGCCAGCAGTGACACGGCCTACACAGATACGCAGTATTTT.

This clonotype was picked up many times. The chain has TRBV12-3 or TRBV12-4 and TRBJ2-1; no clear D gene. The CDR3 has 15 residues. V shed 0 bases and J shed 0 bases, with 6 bases lying between them. The CDR3 protein is CASSLARSSYNEQFF. The CDR3 region has the DNA TGTGCCAGCAGTTTAGCGCGGAGCTCCTACAATGAGCAGTTCTTC.

The chain carries TRBV29-1 and TRBJ1-2, with TRBD1 identical over 9 bases. CDR1 is SQVTM and CDR2 is ANQGSEA in the germline V gene. This CDR3 is built from 16 residues. V shed 2 bases and J 7 bases; nucleotides not matched to a gene: 14. CDR3 DNA sequence: TGCAGCGTTGAACCGGGACAGGGTACCGCTTGGGCTGGCTACACCTTC. Its translation: CSVEPGQGTAWAGYTF.